Shown below are 26 T cell receptor beta chains from a single sample sequenced in a study of CD8 T cells in Susac syndrome. Reverse transcription used about 0.5 to 1 ug RNA and random hexamers. A single record per CDR3 protein comes from TCRdb applying MiXCR to the immunoSEQ multiplex PCR reads. The repertoire holds fewer than 200,000 distinct CDR3 sequences, with roughly 92% as singletons. Sequencing was done on a sample of CD4+ T cells from PBMCs. These receptors were collected from a human donor with Susac syndrome.

V usage is TRBV30 and J usage is TRBJ2-7, with D tentatively TRBD1 (6 bases). The CDR3 runs to 13 residues. V dropped 1 base and J dropped 5 bases, with 12 bases sitting between them. Germline V gives CDR1 GTSNPN, CDR2 SVGIG (reference sequence). Written as DNA, the CDR3 is TGTGCCTGGAGTGGTAGGGGGATAAACGAGCAGTACTTC. Its translation is CAWSGRGINEQYF.

The CDR3 bases are TGCGCCAGCAGCCCCCTGACAGGGTCCTACGAGCAGTACTTC. It yields the protein CASSPLTGSYEQYF. The gene calls are TRBV4-3 and TRBJ2-7, with 7 bases fitting TRBD1. Trimming removed 4 bases from V and 1 base from J; junction bases left unmatched: 4. CDR3 length equals 14 residues. CDR1 and CDR2 (germline): LGHNA, YSLEER.

This chain joins TRBV6-1 and TRBJ1-6, with TRBD1 as a possible D gene (6 bases). V was cut by 4 bases and J by 7 bases, with 11 bases left in between. The CDR3 is 14 amino acids. Germline V CDR1 and CDR2: MNHNS, SASEGT. The CDR3 reads CASSAGTQNSPLHF. The CDR3 DNA reads TGTGCCAGCAGTGCCGGGACACAGAATTCACCCCTCCACTTT.

This chain uses TRBV20-1 with TRBJ2-1; TRBD1 matches at 7 bases. CDR3 size: 13 residues. Trimming removed 4 bases from V and 6 bases from J; junction bases left unmatched: 6. The germline V gene has CDR1 DFQATT and CDR2 SNEGSKA (reference sequence). CDR3 sequence reads: CSATFGTANEQFF. CDR3 sequence (DNA): TGCAGTGCTACCTTTGGGACAGCCAATGAGCAGTTCTTC.

The chain couples TRBV25-1 to TRBJ1-2, with 7 bases lining up with TRBD1. This CDR3 region has 17 residues. Looked up from germline, CDR1 is MGHDK and CDR2 is SYGVNS. The V segment lost 3 bases and the J segment 5 bases; nucleotides outside the gene matches: 15. The CDR3 loop is CASSDPGGPGTAYGYTF. The CDR3 region has the DNA TGTGCCAGCAGTGACCCGGGGGGACCCGGGACAGCTTATGGCTACACCTTC.

This clonotype was detected only once. The chain combines TRBV9 with TRBJ2-5; the match to TRBD1 covers 8 bases. This CDR3 region has 14 residues. V lost 4 bases to trimming and J lost 7 bases; unmatched junction nucleotides: 9. Per germline, CDR1 SGDLS and CDR2 YYNGEE. The CDR3 loop reads CASSPRTGTGTQYF. CDR3 bases: TGTGCCAGCAGCCCACGGACAGGGACCGGGACCCAGTACTTC.

This clonotype was observed once. Its ends do not fully match the called genes, so a read error is possible. The chain joins TRBV5-1 to TRBJ1-1; maybe TRBD1 (5 bases). Germline V CDR1 and CDR2: SGHRS, YFSETQ. The CDR3 totals 15 residues. The chain's CDR3 is CASRLAWGWGTEAFF. For the CDR3, the DNA is TGCGCCAGCAGATTGGCGTGGGGCTGGGGCACTGAAGCTTTCTTT. Variable domain in full (rest from reference TRBV5-1 and TRBJ1-1): KAGVTQTPRYLIKTRGQQVTLSCSPISGHRSVSWYQQTPGQGLQFLFEYFSETQRNKGNFPGRFSGRQFSNSRSEMNVSTLELGDSALYLCASRLAWGWGTEAFFGQGTRLTVV.

This rearrangement joins TRBV6-5 to TRBJ2-1; the match to TRBD2 covers 8 bases. Germline CDR1 and CDR2: MNHEY and SVGAGI. V trimming: 6 bases; J trimming: 9 bases; junction bases outside the gene matches: 10. The CDR3 loop spans 14 amino acids. CDR3 amino acids: CASRPPGLVTEQFF. The DNA of the CDR3 is TGTGCCAGCAGGCCTCCGGGACTAGTCACTGAGCAGTTCTTC.

This rearrangement joins TRBV15 to TRBJ2-3; D may match TRBD1 or TRBD2 (6 bases each). V was cut by 3 bases and J by 3 bases, with 13 bases left in between. Germline values: CDR1 LNHNV, CDR2 YYDKDF (reference sequence). CDR3 length equals 15 residues. The CDR3, as DNA: TGTGCCACCAGCAGCGGGGGACAAGGTACAGATACGCAGTATTTT. It codes for CATSSGGQGTDTQYF.

This chain joins TRBV29-1 and TRBJ2-5; 7 bases are shared with TRBD1. Germline CDR1 and CDR2: SQVTM and ANQGSEA. Trimming cost V 5 bases and J 4 bases; bases outside gene matches: 7. The CDR3 totals 13 residues. DNA of the CDR3: TGCAGCGTTCAAAGGGGGCTGGCAGAGACCCAGTACTTC. Protein: CSVQRGLAETQYF.

The chain employs TRBV30 and TRBJ1-2; D unresolved. Trimming stripped 1 base from V and 3 bases from J, with 6 bases between. The CDR3 extends over 12 amino acids. The V gene's germline CDR1 is GTSNPN and CDR2 SVGIG (reference sequence). In DNA form, the CDR3 reads TGTGCCTGGAGTGGTACATACTATGGCTACACCTTC. Its protein product is CAWSGTYYGYTF.

The chain recombines TRBV24-1 with TRBJ2-2; the match to TRBD1 covers 7 bases. The V gene's germline CDR1 is KGHDR and CDR2 SFDVKD. The CDR3 sequence is 16 residues long. J lost 6 bases, V lost 0 bases, and 6 bases had no gene match. The CDR3 is CATSDLEPDRAGELFF. The CDR3 coding sequence is TGTGCCACCAGTGATTTGGAACCTGACAGGGCCGGGGAGCTGTTTTTT.

V is TRBV12-3 or TRBV12-4 and J is TRBJ2-3; D may be TRBD2 (6 bases). V shed 2 bases and J shed 2 bases, with 11 bases lying between them. This CDR3 region has 15 residues. In DNA, the CDR3 is TGTGCCAGCAGTTTAAAACGGGGGTACACAGATACGCAGTATTTT. Its protein is CASSLKRGYTDTQYF.

The rearrangement links TRBV7-9 to TRBJ1-2; tentative D call: TRBD1 (6 bases). Germline V lookup: CDR1 SEHNR, CDR2 FQNEAQ (reference sequence). This CDR3 region has 14 residues. The V and J ends lost 5 bases and 4 bases respectively, with 14 bases between them. The CDR3 sequence: CASSQVGTFYGYTF. CDR3 in DNA: TGTGCCAGCAGCCAGGTGGGGACATTCTATGGCTACACCTTC.

The chain is built from TRBV3-1 and TRBJ1-6; 7 bases fit TRBD1. The CDR3 extends over 13 amino acids. With V trimmed by 3 bases and J by 9 bases, 2 bases remained unmatched. Germline assignment: CDR1 LGHDT and CDR2 YNNKEL (reference sequence). This CDR3 reads CASSQYRGSPLHF. The CDR3 region has the DNA TGTGCCAGCAGCCAGTACAGGGGTTCACCCCTCCACTTT.

The gene calls are TRBV9 and TRBJ1-1; 8 bases match TRBD1. From germline, CDR1 is SGDLS and CDR2 YYNGEE. Trimming at V came to 2 bases and at J to 4 bases, leaving 4 bases not matched to a gene. This CDR3 contains 14 residues. The CDR3 DNA follows: TGTGCCAGCAGCGTCCTTGGGACAGGCACTGAAGCTTTCTTT. As protein: CASSVLGTGTEAFF.

This clonotype has only a few counts. CDR3 amino acids: CASSLDRDNAEAFF. As DNA, the CDR3 is TGTGCCAGCAGCCTGGACAGGGATAACGCTGAAGCTTTCTTT. This chain connects TRBV7-2 to TRBJ1-1; 8 positions match TRBD1. The CDR3 runs to 14 residues. Per the germline V gene, CDR1 is SGHTA and CDR2 is FQGNSA. With 5 bases clipped from V and 6 bases from J, the junction kept 8 bases outside the gene matches.

V usage is TRBV20-1 and J usage is TRBJ1-1; no clear D. CDR3 length equals 16 residues. CDR1 and CDR2 (germline): DFQATT, SNEGSKA (reference sequence). Trimming removed 0 bases from V and 4 bases from J, with 18 bases in between. The CDR3 spells CSARDSEMGGSTEAFF. DNA of the CDR3: TGCAGTGCTAGAGACTCGGAGATGGGAGGAAGCACTGAAGCTTTCTTT.

The chain joins TRBV14 to TRBJ2-7, with D possibly called TRBD1 or TRBD2 (5 bases each). Trimming left V 2 bases short and J 4 bases short, with 12 bases between. In germline, CDR1 is SGHDN, CDR2 FVKESK. The CDR3 runs to 14 residues. The CDR3 DNA follows: TGTGCCAGCAGCCAACGGGGACGGCAATACGAGCAGTACTTC. Protein sequence: CASSQRGRQYEQYF.

A single count supports this clonotype. V gene TRBV7-8 combines with J gene TRBJ2-1, with 10 bases aligning to TRBD2. The ends lost 2 bases at V and 5 bases at J; junction bases unmatched: 6. CDR1 and CDR2 (germline): SGHVS, FQNEAQ. The CDR3 runs to 16 residues. The CDR3 reads CASSLYSGGTNNEQFF. CDR3 bases: TGTGCCAGCAGCTTATATAGCGGGGGGACTAACAATGAGCAGTTCTTC.

V and J are TRBV19 and TRBJ2-3; D unresolved. The CDR3 extends over 13 amino acids. Trimming removed 1 base from V and 6 bases from J, with 8 bases in between. CDR1 LNHDA and CDR2 SQIVND come from the germline V gene (reference sequence). The CDR3 coding sequence is TGTGCCAGTAGTATAGGGCAGCTGGATACGCAGTATTTT. This encodes CASSIGQLDTQYF.

The chain combines TRBV25-1 with TRBJ2-7, with 8 bases lining up with TRBD1. The CDR3 spans 18 residues. V gave up 3 bases and J gave up 2 bases; unmatched junction bases: 15. CDR1 is MGHDK, CDR2 SYGVNS, per germline. CDR3 nucleotides: TGTGCCAGCAGTGATTCTGGTCAGGGGGCGAAGGGAACCTACGAGCAGTACTTC. Amino acids: CASSDSGQGAKGTYEQYF.

The chain is built from TRBV2 and TRBJ2-4; the match to TRBD2 covers 8 bases. This CDR3 is 15 amino acids long. The V gene end was trimmed by 6 bases and the J gene end by 1 base; junction bases not matched to a gene: 5. Germline CDR1 is SNHLY and CDR2 is FYNNEI. CDR3 in amino acids: CASSQGGGAKNIQYF. CDR3 coding DNA: TGTGCCAGCAGCCAGGGCGGGGGGGCCAAAAACATTCAGTACTTC. The variable domain in full, with the rest retrieved from reference TRBV2 and TRBJ2-4, is EPEVTQTPSHQVTQMGQEVILRCVPISNHLYFYWYRQILGQKVEFLVSFYNNEISEKSEIFDDQFSVERPDGSNFTLKIRSTKLEDSAMYFCASSQGGGAKNIQYFGAGTRLSVL.

The chain employs TRBV5-1 and TRBJ2-3; tentatively, D is TRBD1 (5 bases). CDR3 length: 12 residues. V lost 5 bases and J 5 bases, leaving 9 bases between the germline ends. The germline V gene encodes CDR1 SGHRS and CDR2 YFSETQ. The CDR3 coding sequence is TGCGCCAGCAGACTGGACAAAGATACGCAGTATTTT. Protein sequence: CASRLDKDTQYF.

The chain uses TRBV7-9 and TRBJ1-2; D not resolved. The CDR3 extends over 13 amino acids. V lost 6 bases and J 4 bases, leaving 12 bases between the germline ends. Germline assignment: CDR1 SEHNR and CDR2 FQNEAQ (reference sequence). CDR3 nucleotide sequence: TGTGCCAGCAGTTTGGGTCAGAGCTATGGCTACACCTTC. Its translation: CASSLGQSYGYTF.

The gene calls are TRBV4-1 and TRBJ1-6, with TRBD1 matching 7 bases. The J segment lost 6 bases and the V segment lost 2 bases, leaving 4 bases of the junction unmatched. CDR3 length equals 15 residues. CDR1 is MGHRA and CDR2 is YSYEKL in the germline V gene. CDR3 sequence (DNA): TGCGCCAGCAGCCAAACGGGACAGTCTAATTCACCCCTCCACTTT. It translates to CASSQTGQSNSPLHF.